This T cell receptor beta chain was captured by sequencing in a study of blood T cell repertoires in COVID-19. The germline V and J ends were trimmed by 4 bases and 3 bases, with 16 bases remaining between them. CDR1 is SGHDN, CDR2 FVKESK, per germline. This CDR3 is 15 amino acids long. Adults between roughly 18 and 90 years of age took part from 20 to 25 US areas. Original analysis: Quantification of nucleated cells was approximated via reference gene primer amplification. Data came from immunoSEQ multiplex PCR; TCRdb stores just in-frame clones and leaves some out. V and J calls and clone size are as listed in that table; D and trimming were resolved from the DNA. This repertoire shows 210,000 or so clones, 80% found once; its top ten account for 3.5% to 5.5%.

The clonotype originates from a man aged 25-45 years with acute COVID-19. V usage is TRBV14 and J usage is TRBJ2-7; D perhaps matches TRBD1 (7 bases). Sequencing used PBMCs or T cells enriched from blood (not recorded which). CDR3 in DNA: TGTGCCAGCAGCCCGGGCGGGCAGGGGGGCTACGAGCAGTACTTC. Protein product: CASSPGGQGGYEQYF.